This TCR beta chain was identified during a study of blood T cell repertoires in COVID-19. For the study at large: Nucleic acid was either cDNA or gDNA, and it came from T cells, B-cell-depleted T cells, or PBMCs.

After removal of 3 bases from V and 5 bases from J, the junction contained 1 base not matched to a gene. This CDR3 contains 16 residues. Germline V lookup: CDR1 LGHNA, CDR2 YNFKEQ. Authors' methods: Reference gene primer amplification gave estimated nucleated cell counts. Sequenced by immunoSEQ multiplex PCR; TCRdb stores in-frame clones only, minus some. The D gene and trimming were derived from the DNA, and the V and J assignments and clone size from that table. The repertoire holds approximately 85,000 clones, with more than 80% as singletons. This chain connects TRBV4-2 to TRBJ2-2; the match to TRBD2 covers 15 bases. The sequenced material came from peripheral blood. This TCR came from a human donor in a cohort sampled during active COVID-19. DNA of the CDR3: TGTGCCAGCAGCCAGGGACTAGCGGGGGGTACCGGGGAGCTGTTTTTT. The encoded protein is CASSQGLAGGTGELFF.